The 25 T cell receptor beta chains given below trace back to one sample, sequenced in a study of human T cells and chemical hapten exposure. The time point: patch test 3, about 24 weeks after DPC sensitization. Documented treatment: therapeutic diphenylcyclopropenone sensitization with weekly scalp DPC. TCRdb re-called the RACE reads through MiXCR, storing one row per CDR3 protein. The sample lists about 82,000 distinct CDR3 sequences, 10% to 15% seen once, with 5.7% in the top ten. Material: whole blood, obtained in connection with sensitization to the hapten diphenylcyclopropenone (DPC). The origin of the receptors is a woman aged 45 to 65 with alopecia areata. Some clones in this sample may be carry-over from other donors' samples.

The chain has TRBV12-3 or TRBV12-4 and TRBJ2-1, with D unclear. The germline V and J ends were trimmed by 6 bases and 6 bases, with 9 bases remaining between them. The CDR3 has 12 amino acids. The CDR3 is CASSTDLNEQFF. The CDR3 coding sequence is TGTGCCAGCAGCACGGACCTCAATGAGCAGTTCTTC.

V is TRBV20-1 and J is TRBJ1-6, with 7 bases fitting TRBD1. This CDR3 contains 14 residues. Trimming took 6 bases from V and 0 from J; bases not matched to a gene: 2. The germline V gene has CDR1 DFQATT and CDR2 SNEGSKA (reference sequence). DNA for the CDR3: TGCAGTGCCCCAGGGGGCTCCTATAATTCACCCCTCCACTTT. It specifies CSAPGGSYNSPLHF.

The CDR3 sequence: CSGGQGALGELFF. DNA for the CDR3: TGCAGCGGTGGACAGGGGGCGCTCGGGGAGCTGTTTTTT. V gene TRBV29-1 combines with J gene TRBJ2-2; TRBD1 aligns across 11 bases. CDR1 SQVTM and CDR2 ANQGSEA come from the germline V gene. CDR3 length: 13 residues. Unmatched junction bases numbered 5, after V lost 7 bases and J lost 7 bases.

V usage is TRBV11-2 and J usage is TRBJ2-7, with TRBD2 matching 10 bases. V lost 1 base, J lost 5 bases, and 14 bases stayed unmatched. Germline assignment: CDR1 SGHAT and CDR2 FQNNGV. This CDR3 comprises 18 residues. This CDR3 is CASSLVPGLARIPHEQYF. DNA for the CDR3: TGTGCCAGCAGCTTAGTCCCGGGACTAGCGAGAATTCCCCACGAGCAGTACTTC.

This clonotype has only a few counts. This CDR3 reads CASSINRVGSSPLHF. CDR3 bases: TGTGCCAGTAGTATAAACAGGGTAGGAAGTTCACCCCTCCACTTT. This chain uses TRBV19 with TRBJ1-6, with D possibly matching TRBD1 (6 bases). The V gene's germline CDR1 is LNHDA and CDR2 SQIVND (reference sequence). CDR3 length equals 15 residues. V shed 2 bases and J shed 9 bases, with 14 bases lying between them.

This clonotype was observed many times. This chain joins TRBV18 and TRBJ1-3; D may be TRBD1 (6 bases). Germline V gives CDR1 KGHSH, CDR2 LQKENI. CDR3 length equals 15 residues. Trimming removed 3 bases at V and 6 bases at J, with 15 bases between. For the CDR3, the DNA is TGTGCCAGCTCACCGGGGACAACCGGGGAAAACACCATATATTTT. This gives the protein CASSPGTTGENTIYF.

The sample holds many counts of this clonotype. V is TRBV12-3 or TRBV12-4 and J is TRBJ2-2; 9 bases fit TRBD1. V shed 2 bases, J shed 2 bases, and the junction held 6 bases outside the gene matches. This CDR3 is built from 17 residues. CDR3 in amino acids: CASSLSGTGRNTGELFF. CDR3 in DNA: TGTGCCAGCAGTTTAAGTGGGACAGGGAGAAACACCGGGGAGCTGTTTTTT.

This clonotype was counted a few times. The chain links TRBV5-1 to TRBJ1-1; TRBD1 is a possible D gene (5 bases). The CDR3 is made up of 14 amino acids. Trimming pared 1 base from V and 1 base from J, leaving 8 bases between. CDR1 is SGHRS, CDR2 YFSETQ, per germline. This chain's CDR3 is CASSLQGTNTEAFF. As DNA, the CDR3 is TGCGCCAGCAGCTTGCAGGGAACGAACACTGAAGCTTTCTTT.

The rearrangement links TRBV20-1 to TRBJ2-2; 8 positions match TRBD1. CDR3 length: 15 amino acids. Trimming took 1 base from V and 6 from J; bases not matched to a gene: 7. Germline CDR1 and CDR2: DFQATT and SNEGSKA (reference sequence). CDR3 residues: CSARGTGLTAGELFF. Written as DNA, the CDR3 is TGCAGTGCTAGAGGGACAGGGCTAACGGCCGGGGAGCTGTTTTTT.

This sequence joins TRBV7-9 and TRBJ1-1; TRBD1 matches at 9 bases. Germline lookup yields CDR1 SEHNR and CDR2 FQNEAQ (reference sequence). This CDR3 spans 16 amino acids. V was clipped by 6 bases and J by 2 bases; unmatched bases: 10. The CDR3 DNA is TGTGCCAGCAGTCATTTACCGGGACAGGGAAACACTGAAGCTTTCTTT. This codes for CASSHLPGQGNTEAFF.

Only a few counts were recorded for this clonotype. The chain joins TRBV28 to TRBJ1-5, with D possibly matching TRBD1 (5 bases). Germline CDR1 is MDHEN and CDR2 is SYDVKM. The CDR3 is made up of 14 amino acids. With 7 bases removed from V and 3 bases from J, the gap between germline ends came to 13 bases. CDR3 nucleotides: TGTGCCAGCACGACGGGACTGTCCAATCAGCCCCAGCATTTT. This encodes CASTTGLSNQPQHF.

CDR3 nucleotide sequence: TGTGCCACCAGCAGAGATCGAAACATCAGACAAGCTTTCTTT. It encodes CATSRDRNIRQAFF. The chain couples TRBV15 to TRBJ1-1; D uncertain. The CDR3 is made up of 14 amino acids. Germline CDR1 and CDR2: LNHNV and YYDKDF (reference sequence). V shed 0 bases and J shed 9 bases, with 14 bases lying between them.

This clonotype occurred a few times. The V gene is TRBV7-9, the J gene TRBJ2-7, with 9 positions matching TRBD2. Per the germline V gene, CDR1 is SEHNR and CDR2 is FQNEAQ (reference sequence). The V gene end was trimmed by 8 bases and the J gene end by 2 bases; junction bases not matched to a gene: 4. The CDR3 sequence is 13 residues long. CDR3 DNA sequence: TGTGCCAGCTTAGGCGGGAGGGCCTACGAGCAGTACTTC. It codes for CASLGGRAYEQYF.

This clonotype was seen at least ten times. V usage is TRBV19 and J usage is TRBJ1-2; 7 bases agree with TRBD1. V lost 3 bases, J lost 4 bases, and 2 bases stayed unmatched. This CDR3 comprises 13 residues. The germline CDR1 and CDR2 sequences are LNHDA and SQIVND (reference sequence). CDR3 loop: CASSIRDSYGYTF. The CDR3 region has the DNA TGTGCCAGTAGTATCCGGGACAGCTATGGCTACACCTTC.

This clonotype has a count of ten or more. The chain couples TRBV20-1 to TRBJ1-6; a possible D gene is TRBD1 (6 bases). There are 18 residues in the CDR3. V gave up 8 bases and J gave up 0 bases, with 23 bases separating them. CDR1 is DFQATT, CDR2 SNEGSKA, per germline (reference sequence). The CDR3 loop is CSLKTRQVPSSYNSPLHF. CDR3 bases: TGCAGTCTCAAAACCCGACAGGTCCCGAGCTCCTATAATTCACCCCTCCACTTT.

This clonotype was found a few times. This chain connects TRBV24-1 to TRBJ2-2, with 7 bases lining up with TRBD1. The CDR3 runs 16 residues. V was pared by 10 bases and J by 1 base, with 11 bases of the junction left unmatched. Germline CDR1 is KGHDR and CDR2 is SFDVKD. CDR3 sequence (DNA): TGTGCCACTGGGAGCCTACAGGGGCGGAACACCGGGGAGCTGTTTTTT. Translated: CATGSLQGRNTGELFF.

This clonotype has a count of ten or more. This chain links TRBV27 with TRBJ1-1; perhaps TRBD1 as D (5 bases). There are 15 residues in the CDR3. Germline assignment: CDR1 MNHEY and CDR2 SMNVEV (reference sequence). V was shortened by 8 bases and J by 1 base, with 17 bases between the two germline ends. CDR3 region: CASRRVNMPNTEAFF. The CDR3 DNA follows: TGTGCCAGCCGCAGGGTCAATATGCCGAACACTGAAGCTTTCTTT.

There are many counts of this clonotype. CDR3 nucleotides: TGTGCCAGCGCTCCGCGGGGCAGGGTAAATTCCTACGAGCAGTACTTC. The encoded protein is CASAPRGRVNSYEQYF. The chain combines TRBV5-4 with TRBJ2-7; D perhaps matches TRBD2 (6 bases). Germline V gene data show CDR1 as SGHNT and CDR2 as YYREEE (reference sequence). Trimming stripped 7 bases from V and 1 base from J, with 21 bases between. This CDR3 region has 16 residues.

This clonotype showed up many times. The rearrangement uses TRBV7-9 and TRBJ2-1; 10 bases align to TRBD2. The J segment lost 9 bases and the V segment lost 2 bases, leaving 7 bases of the junction unmatched. The CDR3 runs 15 residues. Germline V CDR1 and CDR2: SEHNR, FQNEAQ (reference sequence). The CDR3 nucleotides read TGTGCCAGCAGCTTAATCTCCCTAGCGGGAGTTGAGCAGTTCTTC. Translation: CASSLISLAGVEQFF.

This clonotype was seen many times. This rearrangement joins TRBV20-1 to TRBJ2-7; 8 positions agree with TRBD2. The V and J ends lost 5 bases and 0 bases, in that order; junction bases with no gene match: 3. CDR3 size: 13 residues. Germline loops: CDR1 DFQATT, CDR2 SNEGSKA (reference sequence). This CDR3 reads CSAGGTSSYEQYF. CDR3 sequence (DNA): TGCAGTGCTGGTGGGACTAGCTCCTACGAGCAGTACTTC.

This clonotype has a handful of counts. The rearrangement joins TRBV12-3 or TRBV12-4 to TRBJ2-5, with D uncertain. There are 14 residues in the CDR3. V lost 3 bases, J lost 5 bases, and 13 bases lay in between. The CDR3 is CASSFEPSSETQYF. The CDR3 DNA reads as TGTGCCAGCAGTTTCGAGCCTAGTTCCGAGACCCAGTACTTC.

This chain uses TRBV11-2 with TRBJ1-4, with 8 bases matching TRBD1. From germline, CDR1 is SGHAT and CDR2 FQNNGV. The V and J ends lost 1 base and 7 bases, in that order; junction bases with no gene match: 5. The CDR3 has 15 residues. CDR3 amino acids: CASSLGGTGVEKLFF. The CDR3 nucleotides read TGTGCCAGCAGCTTAGGGGGGACAGGAGTTGAAAAACTGTTTTTT.

This clonotype was counted ten times or more. This chain joins TRBV7-6 and TRBJ2-1, with a tentative D call TRBD2 (6 bases). Germline assignment: CDR1 SGHVS and CDR2 FNYEAQ. The CDR3 is 17 residues long. V was clipped by 1 base and J by 5 bases, with 18 bases between them. CDR3 coding DNA: TGTGCCAGCAGCTTAGAAGGAGGGGAGAGCACTGACAATGAGCAGTTCTTC. This gives the protein CASSLEGGESTDNEQFF.

This clonotype has at least ten counts. This chain joins TRBV6-6 and TRBJ2-1; TRBD1 aligns across 7 bases. Trimming took 6 bases from V and 6 from J; bases not matched to a gene: 11. The CDR3 is 15 residues long. The germline gives CDR1 MNHNY, CDR2 SVGAGI (reference sequence). CDR3 sequence: CASRQTGLYRNEQFF. CDR3 nucleotides: TGTGCCAGCAGACAGACAGGGCTCTACCGCAATGAGCAGTTCTTC.

The chain couples TRBV7-9 to TRBJ2-2; no definite D call. The CDR3 extends over 11 amino acids. From germline, CDR1 is SEHNR and CDR2 FQNEAQ (reference sequence). Trimming cost V 8 bases and J 2 bases, with 3 bases left between them. The CDR3 here is CASPNTGELFF. The CDR3 DNA reads as TGTGCCAGCCCCAACACCGGGGAGCTGTTTTTT.